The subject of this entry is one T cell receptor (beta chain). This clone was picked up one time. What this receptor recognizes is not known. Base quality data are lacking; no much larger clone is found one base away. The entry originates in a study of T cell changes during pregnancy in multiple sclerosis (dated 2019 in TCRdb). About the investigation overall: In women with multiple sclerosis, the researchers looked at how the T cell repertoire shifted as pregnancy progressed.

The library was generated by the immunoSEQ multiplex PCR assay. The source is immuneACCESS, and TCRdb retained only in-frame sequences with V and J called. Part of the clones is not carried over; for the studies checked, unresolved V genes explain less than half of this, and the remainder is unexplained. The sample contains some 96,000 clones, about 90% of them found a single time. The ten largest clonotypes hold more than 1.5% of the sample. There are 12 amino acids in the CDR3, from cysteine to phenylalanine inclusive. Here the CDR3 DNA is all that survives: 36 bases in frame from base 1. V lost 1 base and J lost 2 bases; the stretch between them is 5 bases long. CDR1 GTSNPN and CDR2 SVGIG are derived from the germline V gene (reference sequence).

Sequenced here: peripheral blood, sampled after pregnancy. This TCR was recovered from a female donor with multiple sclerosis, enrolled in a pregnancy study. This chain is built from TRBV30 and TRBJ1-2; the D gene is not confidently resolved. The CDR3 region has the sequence CAWSGQNYGYTF. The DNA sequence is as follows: TGTGCCTGGAGTGGCCAGAACTATGGCTACACCTTC.